The 12 T cell receptor beta chains below all came from one sample that was sequenced in a study of PD-1 blockade in classical Hodgkin lymphoma. Assay used: immunoSEQ multiplex PCR; TCRdb lists only in-frame clones, some missing. The sample includes about 30,000 clones, about four fifths of them seen just once. As for time point: cycle 4 day 1 (C4D1), after less than 7 weeks of nivolumab. Every patient relapsed after autologous stem cell transplantation, and brentuximab vedotin exposure varied. With magnetic negative selection, CD4+ T cells were purified from PBMCs that had been thawed. Sequenced here: CD4+ T cells from blood, sampled before the fourth cycle of nivolumab. The receptors shown here come from a human donor with classical Hodgkin lymphoma.

The rearrangement links TRBV5-1 to TRBJ1-1, with 7 nucleotides matching TRBD1. Looked up from germline, CDR1 is SGHRS and CDR2 is YFSETQ. The CDR3 covers 14 residues. J lost 4 bases, V lost 1 base, and 4 bases had no gene match. The CDR3 is CASSLYRGGTEAFF. For the CDR3, the DNA is TGCGCCAGCAGCTTGTACAGGGGAGGCACTGAAGCTTTCTTT.

Points on this clone: Other DNA sequences from this sample encode an identical CDR3 as well. J is TRBJ1-4 and V is TRBV5-1; 8 bases fit TRBD1. Per the germline V gene, CDR1 is SGHRS and CDR2 is YFSETQ. The CDR3 has 14 residues. J gave up 8 bases and V 4 bases, and 7 bases lay outside the gene matches. The CDR3 region is CASSLGQGGEKLFF. DNA for the CDR3: TGCGCCAGCAGCCTTGGACAGGGAGGCGAAAAACTGTTTTTT.

The chain couples TRBV6-6 to TRBJ2-2; perhaps D is TRBD1 or TRBD2 (5 bases each). The CDR3 runs 15 residues. Trimming took off 6 bases at V and 1 base at J, with 12 bases between the two ends. Germline V CDR1 and CDR2: MNHNY, SVGAGI (reference sequence). CDR3 sequence: CASRAGTENTGELFF. CDR3 DNA sequence: TGTGCCAGCAGGGCCGGGACGGAGAACACCGGGGAGCTGTTTTTT.

The chain joins TRBV9 to TRBJ1-3; 7 bases are a match to TRBD1. The CDR3 sequence is 15 residues long. The germline V gene has CDR1 SGDLS and CDR2 YYNGEE. Losses at the gene ends were 4 bases for V and 2 bases for J; bases not matched to a gene: 6. This CDR3 is CASSTRDRAGNTIYF. The DNA of the CDR3 is TGTGCCAGCAGCACCCGCGACAGGGCTGGAAACACCATATATTTT.

The CDR3 DNA reads as TGTGCCAGCAGTTTATACCCTGGACCCCCCGAGGGAACCCAGCATTTT. It specifies CASSLYPGPPEGTQHF. The rearrangement uses TRBV27 and TRBJ1-5, with no clear D. Germline CDR1 and CDR2: MNHEY and SMNVEV (reference sequence). V lost 1 base and J 11 bases, leaving 21 bases between the germline ends. The CDR3 spans 16 residues.

The chain combines TRBV5-1 with TRBJ1-2; D gene ambiguous. This CDR3 comprises 12 residues. Germline lookup yields CDR1 SGHRS and CDR2 YFSETQ. The germline V and J ends were trimmed by 1 base and 8 bases, with 9 bases remaining between them. CDR3 nucleotides: TGCGCCAGCAGCTTGTATGGGGAAGGCTACACCTTC. Translated, it gives CASSLYGEGYTF.

V usage is TRBV13 and J usage is TRBJ2-7, with 9 bases matching TRBD1. The CDR3 sequence is 14 residues long. The J segment lost 2 bases and the V segment lost 8 bases, leaving 7 bases of the junction unmatched. Germline V gene data show CDR1 as PRHDT and CDR2 as FYEKMQ (reference sequence). In DNA, the CDR3 is TGTGCCAGCGGGGGACAGGGAGGGACCTACGAGCAGTACTTC. This encodes CASGGQGGTYEQYF.

The rearrangement joins TRBV5-1 to TRBJ1-1, with D possibly TRBD1 on 5 matching bases. Trimming left V 2 bases short and J 2 bases short, with 7 bases between. The CDR3 runs to 13 residues. Germline CDR1 and CDR2: SGHRS and YFSETQ. The CDR3 sequence: CASSFGQNTEAFF. The CDR3 DNA follows: TGCGCCAGCAGCTTCGGACAAAACACTGAAGCTTTCTTT.

The V gene is TRBV11-2, the J gene TRBJ2-2; D is possibly TRBD1 (7 bases). Germline V gene data show CDR1 as SGHAT and CDR2 as FQNNGV. The germline V and J ends were trimmed by 7 bases and 0 bases, with 15 bases remaining between them. The CDR3 length is 16 residues. In nucleotides, the CDR3 is TGTGCCAGCACCAGGGGGGCTCTCGCGAACACCGGGGAGCTGTTTTTT. Its protein is CASTRGALANTGELFF.

CDR3 nucleotide sequence: TGCGCCAGCAGACGGGACAGGGATGGACAGCCCCAGCATTTT. Amino acids: CASRRDRDGQPQHF. This chain connects TRBV5-1 to TRBJ1-5; TRBD1 agrees at 9 bases. The length of the CDR3 is 14 residues. J was trimmed by 7 bases and V by 5 bases; bases with no gene match: 7. Germline V gives CDR1 SGHRS, CDR2 YFSETQ.

In regard to this clone: The germline gene is not matched at one end of the junction; a read error may be the cause. The V gene is TRBV6-6, the J gene TRBJ2-7; D remains ambiguous. This CDR3 spans 12 amino acids. CDR1 MNHNY and CDR2 SVGAGI come from the germline V gene (reference sequence). The CDR3 nucleotides read TGTGCCAGCAGTAACTCCTCTGGAGCACGGTACTTC. Its protein product is CASSNSSGARYF.

The chain combines TRBV4-1 with TRBJ2-3; possibly TRBD2 for D (7 bases). CDR3 length equals 14 residues. CDR1 and CDR2 (germline): MGHRA, YSYEKL. V was shortened by 4 bases and J by 5 bases, with 13 bases between the two germline ends. The CDR3 is CASSPGGQGDTQYF. CDR3 bases: TGCGCCAGCAGCCCGGGGGGCCAGGGAGATACGCAGTATTTT.